The 8 T cell receptor beta chains reported below all come from one sample, sequenced in a study of T cells in Graves' hyperthyroidism and ophthalmopathy. Researchers took RNA transcripts and amplified the TCR beta CDR3 regions from them. Carried out on the TCR CDR3, a first-round RT-PCR used the HTBI primer set. TCRdb re-called the multiplex PCR reads through MiXCR, storing one row per CDR3 protein. The sample shows 550,000 to 700,000 distinct CDR3 sequences, more than 45% of them seen only once. Sequencing was carried out using peripheral blood or thyroid tissue (not recorded which). The source is an adult woman with Graves' disease, either hyperthyroidism or ophthalmopathy (not recorded which).

This clonotype was picked up many times. The chain couples TRBV7-3 to TRBJ2-2; perhaps TRBD2 as D (6 bases). Germline loops: CDR1 SGHTA, CDR2 FQGTGA. The CDR3 consists of 13 residues. V was clipped by 8 bases and J by 6 bases, with 13 bases between them. Here the CDR3 reads CASASAGSGELFF. The DNA of the CDR3 is TGTGCCAGCGCCTCGGCGGGATCCGGGGAGCTGTTTTTT. The variable domain in full, completed from reference TRBV7-3 and TRBJ2-2, reads GAGVSQTPSNKVTEKGKYVELRCDPISGHTALYWYRQSLGQGPEFLIYFQGTGAADDSGLPNDRFFAVRPEGSVSTLKIQRTERGDSAVYLCASASAGSGELFFGEGSRLTVL.

V and J are TRBV27 and TRBJ2-2; 14 bases match TRBD2. With V trimmed by 3 bases and J by 5 bases, 2 bases remained unmatched. The germline V gene encodes CDR1 MNHEY and CDR2 SMNVEV (reference sequence). This CDR3 contains 16 residues. The CDR3 sequence: CASSFGTSGRTGELFF. The CDR3 coding sequence is TGTGCCAGCAGTTTCGGGACTAGCGGGAGAACCGGGGAGCTGTTTTTT.

This clonotype was recorded a few times. The chain carries TRBV20-1 and TRBJ1-5, with D uncertain. The CDR3 has 13 amino acids. CDR1 is DFQATT and CDR2 is SNEGSKA in the germline V gene (reference sequence). V lost 2 bases, J lost 5 bases, and 10 bases lay in between. As DNA, the CDR3 is TGCAGTGCTAGATGGCAGGCCGATCAGCCCCAGCATTTT. Translation gives CSARWQADQPQHF.

There are many counts of this clonotype. J is TRBJ2-5 and V is TRBV7-9; a possible D gene is TRBD1 (7 bases). The V gene lost 3 bases and the J gene lost 1 base, with 18 bases spanning the gap. CDR3 size: 17 residues. Per the germline V gene, CDR1 is SEHNR and CDR2 is FQNEAQ (reference sequence). As DNA, the CDR3 is TGTGCCAGCAGCTTTTCAGGGGGGCGCGGAATCCAAGAGACCCAGTACTTC. Encoded protein: CASSFSGGRGIQETQYF.

This clonotype has more than one count but fewer than ten. V is TRBV7-9 and J is TRBJ2-5, with 7 nucleotides matching TRBD2. The DNA end is a closer match to TRBJ2-1, so the J assignment may be wrong. The germline gives CDR1 SEHNR, CDR2 FQNEAQ (reference sequence). The CDR3 runs to 15 residues. The CDR3 bases are TGTGCCAGCAGCCCCCGTAGGCGGGAGAACAATGAGCAGTTCTTC. Translating it yields CASSPRRRENNEQFF.

This clonotype was detected a few times. The rearrangement links TRBV10-2 to TRBJ1-2, with D unresolved. Germline CDR1 WSHSY, CDR2 SAAADI. The CDR3 consists of 12 residues. Trimming left V 3 bases short and J 7 bases short, with 9 bases between. The DNA of the CDR3 is TGCGCCAGCAGTGAATGGAGGGCTGGCTACACCTTC. It codes for CASSEWRAGYTF.

In its sample, this clonotype was seen many times. This chain connects TRBV29-1 to TRBJ1-3; D not resolved. Trimming removed 4 bases from V and 1 base from J, with 14 bases in between. This CDR3 comprises 15 residues. From germline, CDR1 is SQVTM and CDR2 ANQGSEA. In nucleotides, the CDR3 is TGCAGCGTTGTAACATTCTTTGGGTCTGGAAACACCATATATTTT. Translation: CSVVTFFGSGNTIYF.

This clonotype was observed at least ten times. The gene calls are TRBV4-2 and TRBJ1-6; 9 nucleotides line up with TRBD1. Looked up from germline, CDR1 is LGHNA and CDR2 is YNFKEQ. CDR3 length: 17 amino acids. The V and J ends lost 0 bases and 9 bases, in that order; junction bases with no gene match: 9. The CDR3 is CASSQDQRGGQGSPLHF. The CDR3 DNA reads as TGTGCCAGCAGCCAAGATCAACGTGGGGGACAGGGTTCACCCCTCCACTTT.